This TCR beta chain derives from a study of T cells expressing NK-cell markers. The CDR3 sequence is 13 residues long. Per the germline V gene, CDR1 is SQVTM and CDR2 is ANQGSEA. Study observations and caveats: Once again these clonotypes came out on top in the CD3+CD56-NKG2C+ fraction of several donors.

As the method of synthesis, 5'RACE template switching with UMIs yielded TCR beta cDNA. TCRdb re-called the 5' RACE reads; every CDR3 protein appears as one record, without DNA. The sample data list about 390,000 distinct CDR3 sequences. About this clonotype: As yet, its antigen is unknown.

The sample consisted of blood T cells: a sorted CD56 or NKG2C T cell subset, CD4+ or CD8+ T cells, or bulk PBMC T cells (not recorded which). The receptor comes from a woman aged 45-59 years in good health. V is TRBV29-1 and J is TRBJ2-4. The CDR3 sequence: CSVEVLPKNIQYF.